A selection of T cell receptor beta chains follows, all from one sample in a study of T cell clones after liver transplantation. The repertoire was sequenced with immunoSEQ multiplex PCR; TCRdb's copy has only in-frame clones and lacks some. The table has tens of thousands of clones, 70% to 80% seen once. The sample in question was CD4+ T cells from blood, obtained before liver transplant. These receptors were obtained from a human donor who received a liver transplant. The CDR3 runs from the conserved cysteine through the conserved F or W. D genes are given only for firm matches. Where a row states a size, it is once, few, many or the class of an expanded clone; other rows omit it.

clone_size: .
j_call: TRBJ2-7
v_call: TRBV5-1
cdr3_length: 14
d_call: TRBD1
cdr3_aa: CASSSGQGRDEQYF
cdr3_nt: TGCGCCAGCAGCTCAGGACAGGGGAGGGACGAGCAGTACTTC

clone_size: once
j_call: TRBJ2-3
v_call: TRBV29-1
cdr3_length: 18
d_call: TRBD2
cdr3_aa: CSVTTLAGDTLRADTQYF
cdr3_nt: TGCAGCGTTACCACTCTAGCGGGGGACACCCTTCGGGCAGATACGCAGTATTTT

clone_size: .
j_call: TRBJ2-3
v_call: TRBV5-1
cdr3_length: 15
d_call: TRBD2
cdr3_aa: CASSRTSGATDTQYF
cdr3_nt: TGCGCCAGCAGCCGAACTAGCGGGGCCACAGATACGCAGTATTTT

clone_size: .
j_call: TRBJ1-1
v_call: TRBV2
cdr3_length: 13
d_call: .
cdr3_aa: CASTQGLNTEAFF
cdr3_nt: TGTGCCAGCACCCAGGGCCTGAACACTGAAGCTTTCTTT

clone_size: once
j_call: TRBJ2-2
v_call: TRBV19
cdr3_length: 17
d_call: .
cdr3_aa: CASSRIQGFANTGELFF
cdr3_nt: TGTGCCAGTAGTAGAATACAGGGTTTCGCGAACACCGGGGAGCTGTTTTTT

clone_size: .
j_call: TRBJ1-1
v_call: TRBV6-1
cdr3_length: 13
d_call: TRBD1
cdr3_aa: CASAGTGVTEAFF
cdr3_nt: TGTGCCAGCGCTGGGACAGGGGTCACTGAAGCTTTCTTT

clone_size: .
j_call: TRBJ2-7
v_call: TRBV15
cdr3_length: 15
d_call: TRBD1
cdr3_aa: CATSRGTGENYEQYF
cdr3_nt: TGTGCCACCAGCAGAGGGACAGGGGAAAACTACGAGCAGTACTTC

clone_size: once
j_call: TRBJ2-5
v_call: TRBV2
cdr3_length: 13
d_call: .
cdr3_aa: CASSFDQGETQYF
cdr3_nt: TGTGCCAGCAGTTTTGATCAGGGGGAGACCCAGTACTTC

clone_size: .
j_call: TRBJ2-7
v_call: TRBV25-1
cdr3_length: 13
d_call: .
cdr3_aa: CASGDGTSYEQYF
cdr3_nt: TGTGCCAGCGGGGATGGGACTTCCTACGAGCAGTACTTC

clone_size: .
j_call: TRBJ2-2
v_call: TRBV29-1
cdr3_length: 15
d_call: TRBD1
cdr3_aa: CSVEDRGGGTGELFF
cdr3_nt: TGCAGCGTCGAGGACAGGGGAGGGGGAACCGGGGAGCTGTTTTTT

clone_size: few
j_call: TRBJ1-4
v_call: TRBV27
cdr3_length: 16
d_call: TRBD1
cdr3_aa: CASSLVGSVGQKKLFF
cdr3_nt: TGTGCCAGCAGTTTAGTGGGAAGTGTGGGACAGAAAAAACTGTTTTTT

clone_size: few
j_call: TRBJ2-3
v_call: TRBV19
cdr3_length: 15
d_call: TRBD2
cdr3_aa: CASSGGAGVADTQYF
cdr3_nt: TGTGCCAGTAGCGGGGGGGCTGGAGTTGCAGATACGCAGTATTTT

clone_size: .
j_call: TRBJ1-5
v_call: TRBV10-3
cdr3_length: 16
d_call: .
cdr3_aa: CAISESSLNSNQPQHF
cdr3_nt: TGTGCCATCAGTGAGTCTAGTCTCAATAGCAATCAGCCCCAGCATTTT

clone_size: .
j_call: TRBJ2-7
v_call: TRBV5-1
cdr3_length: 15
d_call: TRBD1
cdr3_aa: CASSFRTGRSYEQYF
cdr3_nt: TGCGCCAGCAGCTTCCGGACAGGGCGGTCCTACGAGCAGTACTTC

clone_size: .
j_call: TRBJ2-3
v_call: TRBV7-3
cdr3_length: 17
d_call: .
cdr3_aa: CASSLRPRGASTDTQYF
cdr3_nt: TGTGCCAGCAGCTTAAGACCTCGCGGGGCCAGCACAGATACGCAGTATTTT

clone_size: .
j_call: TRBJ2-3
v_call: TRBV5-6
cdr3_length: 13
d_call: .
cdr3_aa: CASRKRSTDTQYF
cdr3_nt: TGTGCCAGCAGGAAGCGGAGCACAGATACGCAGTATTTT

clone_size: .
j_call: TRBJ1-6
v_call: TRBV2
cdr3_length: 15
d_call: TRBD1
cdr3_aa: CASSEMGQGNSPLHF
cdr3_nt: TGTGCCAGCAGTGAAATGGGACAGGGCAATTCACCCCTCCACTTT